This T cell receptor beta chain was recorded in a study of OX40 agonist ivuxolimab in advanced cancers. The germline gives CDR1 LNHDA, CDR2 SQIVND (reference sequence). Trimming pared 5 bases from V and 4 bases from J, leaving 8 bases between. This CDR3 has 12 amino acids. It was autoimmune disease history or systemic immunosuppression that excluded patients. Method: immunoSEQ multiplex PCR; TCRdb's copy keeps in-frame clones and lacks some. The repertoire holds about 45,000 clones, with approximately 91% as singletons. The genes are TRBV19 and TRBJ2-5, with D unresolved. The input for sequencing was CD4+ or CD8+ T cells sorted from blood, taken in a trial of the OX40 agonist ivuxolimab. The clonotype comes from an adult with an advanced solid tumor such as melanoma, head and neck, liver or kidney cancer. CDR3 DNA sequence: TGTGCCAGTAGTTCCCCCCGAGAGACCCAGTACTTC. Amino acid sequence: CASSSPRETQYF.